The next 7 T cell receptor beta chains were all read from a single sample in a study of blood T cell repertoires in COVID-19. Sequenced by immunoSEQ multiplex PCR; TCRdb stores in-frame clones only, minus some. The sample consists of 180,000 or so clones, roughly 87% of them appearing once. Source material: PBMCs or T cells enriched from blood (not recorded which). These TCRs come from a human donor with acute COVID-19. The donor label of this sample is uncertain.

The rearrangement uses TRBV6-5 and TRBJ2-6, with D tentatively TRBD2 (5 bases). The ends were cut back, 8 bases at V and 0 bases at J, with 8 bases in the middle. The CDR3 is made up of 14 amino acids. Germline lookup yields CDR1 MNHEY and CDR2 SVGAGI. The CDR3 DNA reads as TGTGCCAGCCACGCGGGCTCTGGGGCCAACGTCCTGACTTTC. Amino acids: CASHAGSGANVLTF.

The V gene is TRBV5-1, the J gene TRBJ1-1; a weak D match, TRBD1 (6 bases). This CDR3 is 13 amino acids long. Per germline, CDR1 SGHRS and CDR2 YFSETQ. V lost 4 bases and J lost 3, with 10 bases in between. CDR3 protein: CASSLTGDTEAFF. The CDR3 DNA sequence: TGCGCCAGCAGCCTGACAGGCGACACTGAAGCTTTCTTT. The whole variable domain, remainder taken from reference TRBV5-1 and TRBJ1-1, is KAGVTQTPRYLIKTRGQQVTLSCSPISGHRSVSWYQQTPGQGLQFLFEYFSETQRNKGNFPGRFSGRQFSNSRSEMNVSTLELGDSALYLCASSLTGDTEAFFGQGTRLTVV.

This chain joins TRBV27 and TRBJ2-7; 8 bases match TRBD1. With 3 bases clipped from V and 2 bases from J, the junction kept 3 bases outside the gene matches. The V gene's germline CDR1 is MNHEY and CDR2 SMNVEV (reference sequence). This CDR3 spans 14 amino acids. CDR3 nucleotides: TGTGCCAGCAGTTTCCAGACAGGGGCCTACGAGCAGTACTTC. It yields the protein CASSFQTGAYEQYF.

With regard to this clone: The same CDR3 arises from other DNA sequences in this sample as well. This chain links TRBV5-1 with TRBJ2-7, with D unclear. The germline V gene encodes CDR1 SGHRS and CDR2 YFSETQ. The CDR3 length is 11 residues. Between the trimmed V and J ends, which lost 7 bases and 1 base, there was a span of 6 bases. CDR3 region: CASSSSYEQYF. CDR3 DNA sequence: TGCGCCAGCTCGTCGTCCTACGAGCAGTACTTC.

This sequence joins TRBV11-2 and TRBJ1-4; TRBD1 aligns across 7 bases. In germline, CDR1 is SGHAT, CDR2 FQNNGV. The V and J ends lost 2 bases and 5 bases, in that order; junction bases with no gene match: 5. CDR3 length: 15 amino acids. The CDR3 DNA reads TGTGCCAGCAGCTTATCCGGGACAGTGAATGAAAAACTGTTTTTT. It specifies CASSLSGTVNEKLFF.

The V gene is TRBV5-6, the J gene TRBJ1-2; D remains unclear. The CDR3 is 16 amino acids. Germline CDR1 is SGHDT and CDR2 is YYEEEE. Trimming pared 4 bases from V and 6 bases from J, leaving 22 bases between. CDR3: CASSLGFRLGGDGYTF. As DNA, the CDR3 is TGTGCCAGCAGCCTTGGATTTAGATTGGGAGGTGATGGCTACACCTTC.

This chain joins TRBV4-2 and TRBJ1-1; D is perhaps TRBD1 (6 bases). The germline V gene has CDR1 LGHNA and CDR2 YNFKEQ. The CDR3 extends over 15 amino acids. The germline V and J ends were trimmed by 1 base and 6 bases, with 15 bases remaining between them. The CDR3 sequence: CASSQAGGQGAEAFF. The CDR3 coding sequence is TGTGCCAGCAGCCAAGCGGGGGGCCAGGGCGCTGAAGCTTTCTTT.